These T cell receptor beta chains were read from a single sample in a study of T-cell reconstitution after alpha-beta-depleted transplantation in children. Each CDR3 protein is one row after TCRdb ran MiXCR on the PCR reads. Here the sample spans fewer than 500,000 distinct CDR3 sequences, 43% being singletons. The material was PBMCs, obtained before TCRalphabeta/CD19-depleted stem cell transplant. These receptors were taken from a girl aged 2-10 years with aplastic anemia, due to receive a stem cell transplant. Each CDR3 is given with its conserved first and last residue. Rows give clone size only sometimes, using once, few, many, or a class for an expanded clone.

v_gene,j_gene,len,abundance,CDR3aa
TRBV10-3,TRBJ2-7,12,many,CAISGKGDEQYF
TRBV15,TRBJ2-7,13,.,CATSRDRGPEQYF
TRBV20-1,TRBJ2-2,17,.,CSARGMREGKKAGELFF
TRBV7-8,TRBJ1-4,17,few,CASSLAPGRRINEKLFF
TRBV10-3,TRBJ2-7,12,.,CAIRDQGYEQYF
TRBV27,TRBJ2-7,12,.,CASSSTGNEQYF
TRBV20-1,TRBJ2-1,15,.,CSAPGGTSGANEQFF
TRBV13,TRBJ1-5,14,few,CASSSAGGNQPQHF
TRBV15,TRBJ1-1,13,.,CATSSRVGTEAFF
TRBV23-1,TRBJ1-5,15,.,CASRTPRRRNQPQHF
TRBV2,TRBJ2-5,12,.,CASIINQETQYF
TRBV7-9,TRBJ2-5,15,.,CASSLLGLTAETQYF
TRBV7-9,TRBJ2-3,16,.,CASSLEGTTSTDTQYF
TRBV5-1,TRBJ1-1,13,.,CASSLRAEDQAFF
TRBV10-2,TRBJ2-7,14,.,CATHRGASRDEQYF
TRBV7-2,TRBJ2-1,16,few,CASSLSLASGYNEQFF
TRBV12-3/TRBV12-4,TRBJ1-4,14,many,CASSLRDRGEKLFF
TRBV2,TRBJ2-1,14,.,CASSTRGKSNEQFF
TRBV5-1,TRBJ2-2,15,.,CASRSNAGGQGELFF
TRBV7-3,TRBJ2-1,16,.,CASSLEGGSSYNEQFF
TRBV27,TRBJ2-1,16,.,CASSSLGSGSYNEQFF
TRBV15,TRBJ2-1,17,.,CATSRSPSGRALGEQFF
TRBV4-2,TRBJ2-3,14,once,CASSQDGVSDTQYF
TRBV29-1,TRBJ2-1,14,.,CSAPRGGLDNEQFF
TRBV12-3/TRBV12-4,TRBJ2-7,14,.,CASSSSQRTYEQYF
TRBV11-2,TRBJ2-2,16,.,CASSPWAGVGTGELFF
TRBV4-1,TRBJ2-7,15,.,CASSQQEGSSYEQYF
TRBV6-5,TRBJ2-1,16,many,CASSYSSLAGGDEQFF
TRBV9,TRBJ1-2,12,few,CASSVAGTRTTF
TRBV11-3,TRBJ1-1,20,.,CASSFIFQLGTASRKAEAFF
TRBV5-1,TRBJ2-5,15,many,CASSLVSGTEETQYF
TRBV5-1,TRBJ1-5,13,many,CASSRDTNQPQHF
TRBV7-2,TRBJ2-6,15,.,CASSTATGRANVLTF
TRBV19,TRBJ2-7,14,once,CASSSGTGVHEQYF
TRBV7-2,TRBJ2-3,17,many,CASSKRLAGGPVDTQYF
TRBV11-2,TRBJ2-1,18,.,CASSLGERAGQGDNEQFF
TRBV5-1,TRBJ1-3,17,few,CASSLAVTGSSGNTIYF
TRBV5-1,TRBJ2-7,13,.,CASGRDGPYEQYF
TRBV5-1,TRBJ2-7,16,few,CASSPDPGGAMYEQYF
TRBV4-2,TRBJ1-2,14,many,CASSPDREGYGYTF
TRBV24-1,TRBJ2-7,13,.,CATSAVTGDEQYF
TRBV7-9,TRBJ2-7,13,many,CASSPGPAYEQYF
TRBV10-3,TRBJ2-5,12,few,CAIGGAAGAQYF
TRBV9,TRBJ1-1,15,.,CASSVGPGQNHEAFF
TRBV6-5,TRBJ1-1,13,few,CASSYSPPTEAFF
TRBV5-5,TRBJ2-3,14,many,CASMRGGATDTQYF
TRBV20-1,TRBJ1-6,14,.,CSGLSGTDNSPLHF
TRBV20-1,TRBJ1-4,11,.,CSAGDGEKLFF
TRBV29-1,TRBJ1-5,16,many,CSVAAETGGTNQPQHF
TRBV19,TRBJ2-1,14,.,CASSIVLENNEQFF
TRBV7-2,TRBJ2-3,15,few,CASSLGGTGSDTQYF
TRBV5-1,TRBJ2-2,17,.,CASSSLTSGDFPGELFF
TRBV6-5,TRBJ2-6,14,few,CASSSVSGANVLTF
TRBV15,TRBJ2-3,14,.,CATSRDGNTDTQYF
TRBV12-3/TRBV12-4,TRBJ1-5,15,many,CASSSRTGSNQPQHF
TRBV20-1,TRBJ1-6,13,many,CSARGQDGSPLHF
TRBV27,TRBJ2-3,18,.,CASSSSFRKRENTDTQYF
TRBV7-2,TRBJ2-1,14,few,CASSLSSGANEQFF
TRBV5-1,TRBJ2-1,15,many,CASSLAGLPNNEQFF
TRBV20-1,TRBJ2-7,13,many,CSAADSPSYEQYF